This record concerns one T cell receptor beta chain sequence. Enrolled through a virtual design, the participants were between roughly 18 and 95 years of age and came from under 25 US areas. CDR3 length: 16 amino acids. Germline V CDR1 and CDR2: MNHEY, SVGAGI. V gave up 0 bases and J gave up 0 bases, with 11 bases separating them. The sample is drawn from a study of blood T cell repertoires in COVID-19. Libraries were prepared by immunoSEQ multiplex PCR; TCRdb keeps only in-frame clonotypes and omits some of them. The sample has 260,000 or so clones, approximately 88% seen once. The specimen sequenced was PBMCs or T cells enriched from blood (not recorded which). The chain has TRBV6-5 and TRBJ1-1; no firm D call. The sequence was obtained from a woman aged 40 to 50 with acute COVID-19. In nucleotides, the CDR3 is TGTGCCAGCAGTTACTCGAGGGTAGGGATGAACACTGAAGCTTTCTTT. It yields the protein CASSYSRVGMNTEAFF.